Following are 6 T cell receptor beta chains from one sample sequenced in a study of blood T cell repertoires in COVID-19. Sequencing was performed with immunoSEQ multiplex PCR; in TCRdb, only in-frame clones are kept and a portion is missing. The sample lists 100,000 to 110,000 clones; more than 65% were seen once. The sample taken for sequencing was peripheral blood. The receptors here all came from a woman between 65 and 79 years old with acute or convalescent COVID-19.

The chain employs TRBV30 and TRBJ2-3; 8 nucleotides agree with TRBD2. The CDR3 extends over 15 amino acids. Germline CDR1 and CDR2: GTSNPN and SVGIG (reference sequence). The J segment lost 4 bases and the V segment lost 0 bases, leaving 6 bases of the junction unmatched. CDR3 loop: CAWSVFSGASDTQYF. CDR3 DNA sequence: TGTGCCTGGAGTGTATTTAGCGGGGCATCAGATACGCAGTATTTT.

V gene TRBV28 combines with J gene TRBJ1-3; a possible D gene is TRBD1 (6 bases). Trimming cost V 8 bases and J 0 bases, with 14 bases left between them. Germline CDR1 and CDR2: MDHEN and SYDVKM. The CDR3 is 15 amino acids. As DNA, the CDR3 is TGTGCCAGCGTGACAGGTCTAAACTCTGGAAACACCATATATTTT. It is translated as CASVTGLNSGNTIYF.

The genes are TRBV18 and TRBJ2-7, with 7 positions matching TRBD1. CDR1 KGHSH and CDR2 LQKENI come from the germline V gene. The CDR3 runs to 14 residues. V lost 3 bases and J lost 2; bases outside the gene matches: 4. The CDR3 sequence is CASSPGQQTYEQYV. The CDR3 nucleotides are TGTGCCAGCTCACCGGGACAGCAAACCTACGAGCAGTACGTC.

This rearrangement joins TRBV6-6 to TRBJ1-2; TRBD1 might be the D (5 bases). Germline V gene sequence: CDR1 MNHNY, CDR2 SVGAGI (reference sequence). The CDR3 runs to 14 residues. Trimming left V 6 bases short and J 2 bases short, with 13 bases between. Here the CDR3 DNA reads TGTGCCAGCAGGGGACGGGACTCAAACTATGGCTACACCTTC. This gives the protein CASRGRDSNYGYTF.

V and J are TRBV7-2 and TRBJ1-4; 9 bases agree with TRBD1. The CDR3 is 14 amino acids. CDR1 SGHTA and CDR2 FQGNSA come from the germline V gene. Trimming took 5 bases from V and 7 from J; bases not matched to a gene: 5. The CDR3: CASSLTGGSEKLFF. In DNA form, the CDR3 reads TGTGCCAGCAGCCTTACAGGGGGCAGTGAAAAACTGTTTTTT.

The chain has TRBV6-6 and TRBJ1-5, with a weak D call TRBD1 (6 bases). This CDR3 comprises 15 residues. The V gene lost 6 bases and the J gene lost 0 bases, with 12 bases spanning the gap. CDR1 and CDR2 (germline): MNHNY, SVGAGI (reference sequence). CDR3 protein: CASRWQGHSNQPQHF. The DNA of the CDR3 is TGTGCCAGCAGGTGGCAGGGGCATAGCAATCAGCCCCAGCATTTT.